What follows are 3 T cell receptor beta chains derived from one specimen sequenced in a study of shared clonotypes between healthy human individuals. Some clones are missing from TCRdb's copy, which holds only in-frame ones; the method was immunoSEQ multiplex PCR. The sample holds approximately 2,000,000 clones, 85% to 95% seen once. Sequencing used naive CD4+ T cells from PBMCs. Documented subset: CD45RA+ positively selected. All receptors derive from a young man in good health. Some clones in this sample may be carry-over from other donors' samples.

The V call is TRBV4-3, the J call TRBJ2-2, with 12 bases matching TRBD2. The CDR3 is made up of 19 amino acids. V gave up 4 bases and J gave up 5 bases; unmatched junction bases: 14. The germline CDR1 and CDR2 sequences are LGHNA and YSLEER. In nucleotides, the CDR3 is TGCGCCAGCAGCCTCCTTTGGGGACTAGCGGGCCCAGGGACCGGGGAGCTGTTTTTT. Translating gives CASSLLWGLAGPGTGELFF.

This chain uses TRBV28 with TRBJ2-1, with TRBD1 matching over 8 bases. The length of the CDR3 is 17 residues. Germline values: CDR1 MDHEN, CDR2 SYDVKM. V dropped 4 bases and J dropped 1; count of bases not matched to a gene: 9. CDR3 region: CASSSLPGGRSYNEQFF. The CDR3 coding sequence is TGTGCCAGCAGTTCCCTCCCAGGGGGCCGGTCCTACAATGAGCAGTTCTTC.

As regards this clone: The sample has other DNA sequences that encode this CDR3 too. J is TRBJ2-7 and V is TRBV20-1, with unresolved D. Germline CDR1 is DFQATT and CDR2 is SNEGSKA (reference sequence). The CDR3 length is 11 residues. V was pared by 6 bases and J by 0 bases, with 6 bases between. CDR3 in amino acids: CSARISYEQYF. The DNA of the CDR3 is TGCAGTGCCAGGATCTCCTACGAGCAGTACTTC.